This TCR beta chain is from a study of cytomegalovirus exposure and HLA in healthy donors. Broader study findings: Among TCR beta chains, those listed as cytomegalovirus-associated numbered over 150.

Method: immunoSEQ multiplex PCR; TCRdb's copy keeps in-frame clones and lacks some. This sample has 350,000 or so clones, with 86% found just once. The donors were part of the validation cohort of 95 to 150 subjects. That cohort was separate from the first cohort, which comprised roughly 670 subjects. In regard to this clone: Its specificity is unknown.

This sequence was found in a woman under 30 in good health and CMV-seronegative. Sequencing was done on a sample of PBMCs.

The DNA for the CDR3 is TGTGCCAGCAGTGAGTTGGACAGGGGGCAGGCTTTCTTT. It translates to CASSELDRGQAFF. The chain links TRBV6-1 to TRBJ1-1, with 11 nucleotides matching TRBD1. The V gene's germline CDR1 is MNHNS and CDR2 SASEGT. The V and J ends lost 3 bases and 11 bases, in that order; junction bases with no gene match: 5. The CDR3 sequence is 13 residues long.